These 11 T cell receptor beta chains came from one sample sequenced in a study of coeliac disease. The assay was immunoSEQ multiplex PCR, and TCRdb's table has in-frame clones only and misses some. This repertoire shows 2,000 to 3,000 clones, under 75% found once; its top ten account for around 25%. Material: intraepithelial lymphocytes from the gut. The receptors here all came from a woman between 70 and 85 years old with celiac disease on a gluten-free diet.

This chain joins TRBV28 and TRBJ2-3, with 7 bases lining up with TRBD1. In germline, CDR1 is MDHEN, CDR2 SYDVKM. The V and J ends lost 4 bases and 0 bases, in that order; junction bases with no gene match: 7. The CDR3 covers 16 residues. CDR3 DNA sequence: TGTGCCAGCAGTTGGTACAGGGGATATAGCACAGATACGCAGTATTTT. It encodes CASSWYRGYSTDTQYF.

The V and J genes are TRBV2 and TRBJ2-2; 8 bases match TRBD2. Germline V lookup: CDR1 SNHLY, CDR2 FYNNEI. V dropped 7 bases and J dropped 0; count of bases not matched to a gene: 10. The CDR3 runs 17 residues. The CDR3 region has the DNA TGTGCCAGCACCCTTCCCGGGACTAGTTCGAACACCGGGGAGCTGTTTTTT. Its protein product is CASTLPGTSSNTGELFF. Using reference TRBV2 and TRBJ2-2 for the parts outside the CDR3, the full variable domain is EPEVTQTPSHQVTQMGQEVILRCVPISNHLYFYWYRQILGQKVEFLVSFYNNEISEKSEIFDDQFSVERPDGSNFTLKIRSTKLEDSAMYFCASTLPGTSSNTGELFFGEGSRLTVL.

This rearrangement joins TRBV11-3 to TRBJ2-7; 7 bases align to TRBD1. Trimming at V came to 5 bases and at J to 5 bases, leaving 6 bases not matched to a gene. CDR3 length equals 13 residues. Looked up from germline, CDR1 is SGHNT and CDR2 is YENEEA. This chain's CDR3 is CASSLRQGDEQYF. CDR3 bases: TGTGCCAGCAGCCTCCGACAGGGTGACGAGCAGTACTTC.

Concerning this clone: The junction and the germline gene differ at one end; a read error may be behind it. This chain joins TRBV5-1 and TRBJ1-1; TRBD1 agrees at 8 bases. Per the germline V gene, CDR1 is SGHRS and CDR2 is YFSETQ. The CDR3 consists of 14 residues. Here the CDR3 DNA reads TGTGCCAGCAGTTCCCAGGGGGCTTTTACTGAAGCTTTCTTT. This encodes CASSSQGAFTEAFF. The complete variable domain, with remaining parts taken from reference TRBV5-1 and TRBJ1-1, reads KAGVTQTPRYLIKTRGQQVTLSCSPISGHRSVSWYQQTPGQGLQFLFEYFSETQRNKGNFPGRFSGRQFSNSRSEMNVSTLELGDSALYLCASSSQGAFTEAFFGQGTRLTVV.

Only a few counts were recorded for this clone. The V call is TRBV6-1, the J call TRBJ2-7, with D tentatively TRBD2 (6 bases). V lost 4 bases and J 4 bases, leaving 14 bases between the germline ends. The CDR3 totals 14 residues. Germline assignment: CDR1 MNHNS and CDR2 SASEGT. CDR3 sequence reads: CASSGGGRIYEQYV. For the CDR3, the DNA is TGTGCCAGCAGTGGGGGAGGTCGGATTTACGAGCAGTACGTC.

The chain links TRBV6-5 to TRBJ2-5; D gene ambiguous. CDR3 length: 11 residues. CDR1 and CDR2 from the germline V gene are MNHEY and SVGAGI. Trimming left V 3 bases short and J 6 bases short, with 5 bases between. In nucleotides, the CDR3 is TGTGCCAGCAGTTATGAGCAGACCCAGTACTTC. Its protein product is CASSYEQTQYF.

The rearrangement links TRBV29-1 to TRBJ2-3, with D perhaps matching TRBD2 (6 bases). Trimming took off 3 bases at V and 6 bases at J, with 22 bases between the two ends. CDR1 SQVTM and CDR2 ANQGSEA come from the germline V gene. The CDR3 consists of 16 residues. CDR3 region: CSVESAGQLGFDTQYF. The CDR3 DNA reads as TGCAGCGTTGAGTCGGCGGGGCAATTGGGCTTTGATACGCAGTATTTT.

The V and J genes are TRBV7-8 and TRBJ1-2, with a weak D call TRBD1 (6 bases). The CDR3 contains 16 residues. The V gene's germline CDR1 is SGHVS and CDR2 FQNEAQ. V lost 5 bases to trimming and J lost 0 bases, with 16 bases between them. The chain's CDR3 is CASSVRNEGANYGYTF. As DNA, the CDR3 is TGTGCCAGCAGCGTCCGCAATGAGGGGGCTAACTATGGCTACACCTTC. The full variable domain, with the rest looked up from reference TRBV7-8 and TRBJ1-2, is GAGVSQSPRYKVAKRGQDVALRCDPISGHVSLFWYQQALGQGPEFLTYFQNEAQLDKSGLPSDRFFAERPEGSVSTLKIQRTQQEDSAVYLCASSVRNEGANYGYTFGSGTRLTVV.

In DNA, the CDR3 is TGTGCCAGCAGCGGACAGGGGGTCCCTTATGGCTACACCTTC. Protein: CASSGQGVPYGYTF. The rearrangement uses TRBV9 and TRBJ1-2; the match to TRBD1 covers 9 bases. The CDR3 has 14 amino acids. Trimming at V came to 3 bases and at J to 5 bases, leaving 5 bases not matched to a gene. In germline, CDR1 is SGDLS, CDR2 YYNGEE.

The gene calls are TRBV16 and TRBJ1-5; 8 nucleotides align to TRBD1. The CDR3 is 16 amino acids. CDR1 KGHSY and CDR2 FQNENV come from the germline V gene. The V segment lost 0 bases and the J segment 4 bases; nucleotides outside the gene matches: 5. CDR3 loop: CASSQSGQGKNQPQHF. In nucleotides, the CDR3 is TGTGCCAGCAGCCAATCCGGACAGGGAAAGAATCAGCCCCAGCATTTT. Drawing the rest from reference TRBV16 and TRBJ1-5, the complete variable domain is GEEVAQTPKHLVRGEGQKAKLYCAPIKGHSYVFWYQQVLKNEFKFLISFQNENVFDETGMPKERFSAKCLPNSPCSLEIQATKLEDSAVYFCASSQSGQGKNQPQHFGDGTRLSIL.

The rearrangement links TRBV28 to TRBJ1-5; tentatively, D is TRBD1 (5 bases). The length of the CDR3 is 14 residues. V gave up 6 bases and J gave up 5 bases, with 14 bases separating them. From germline, CDR1 is MDHEN and CDR2 SYDVKM. The CDR3 sequence: CASRDDSQYQPQHF. The CDR3 bases are TGTGCCAGCAGGGACGACAGCCAGTATCAGCCCCAGCATTTT.